Given below is one T cell receptor (beta chain) in context. Its target is not known. This sample was included in a study of cytomegalovirus exposure and HLA in healthy donors. Broader study findings: The study labeled 150 to 200 TCR beta chains cytomegalovirus-associated. Earlier findings revealed that most TCR beta V segments proved productive either about 87% or about 30% of the time.

PCR was performed using 60 Vbeta and 13 Jbeta primers. Assay used: immunoSEQ multiplex PCR; TCRdb lists only in-frame clones, some missing. The sample contains about 160,000 clones, about 68% of which appear only once. There were likely unrecorded immune exposures, though donors were nominally healthy when sampled. Germline-derived CDR1 and CDR2 are MNHEY and SVGAGI. The V end lost 2 bases, the J end lost 1 base, and 8 bases lay between the germline ends. This CDR3 spans 14 amino acids. The TCR comes from a female donor in good health and CMV-seronegative. The V call is TRBV6-5, the J call TRBJ1-1; D might be TRBD1 (5 bases). Sequenced material: PBMCs. The CDR3 bases are TGTGCCAGCAGTTACGGGGCAGCGAACACTGAAGCTTTCTTT. This sequence encodes CASSYGAANTEAFF.